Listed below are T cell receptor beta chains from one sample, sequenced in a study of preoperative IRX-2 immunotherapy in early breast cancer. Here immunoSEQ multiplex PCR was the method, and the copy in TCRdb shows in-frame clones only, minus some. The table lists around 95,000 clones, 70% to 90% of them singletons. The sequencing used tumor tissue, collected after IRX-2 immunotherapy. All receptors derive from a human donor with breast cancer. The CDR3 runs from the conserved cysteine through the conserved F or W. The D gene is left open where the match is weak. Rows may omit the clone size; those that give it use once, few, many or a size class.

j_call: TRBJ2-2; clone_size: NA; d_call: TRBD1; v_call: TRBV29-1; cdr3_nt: TGCAGCGCGAAAGGTCCGGACAGGGGCTGGGAGCTGTTTTTT; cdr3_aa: CSAKGPDRGWELFF
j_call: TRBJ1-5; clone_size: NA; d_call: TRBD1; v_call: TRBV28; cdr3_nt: TGTGCCAGCAGTTCGCTCGACAGGGGGCATAATCAGCCCCAGCATTTT; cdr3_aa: CASSSLDRGHNQPQHF
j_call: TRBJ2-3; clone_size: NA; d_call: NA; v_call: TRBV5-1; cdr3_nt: TGCGCCAGCAGCTTGAATCCGAGCACAGATACGCAGTATTTT; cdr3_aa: CASSLNPSTDTQYF
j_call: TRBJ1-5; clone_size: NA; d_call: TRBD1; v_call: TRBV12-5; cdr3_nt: TGTGCTAGTGGTTTAACAGGGGGCAATCAGCCCCAGCATTTT; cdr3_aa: CASGLTGGNQPQHF
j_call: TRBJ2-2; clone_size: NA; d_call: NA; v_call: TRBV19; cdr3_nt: TGTGCCAGTAGTATAGGGGGGACCGGGGAGCTGTTTTTT; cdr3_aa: CASSIGGTGELFF
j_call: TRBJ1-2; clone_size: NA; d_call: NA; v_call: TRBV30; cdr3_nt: TGTGCCTGGAGTGACAGGGAGAGGAATGGCTACACCTTC; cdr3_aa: CAWSDRERNGYTF
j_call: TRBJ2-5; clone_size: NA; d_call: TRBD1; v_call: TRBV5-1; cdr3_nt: TGCGCCAGCAGCTCGAAGACCGGGACAGGGGAAAAAGAGACCCAGTACTTC; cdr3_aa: CASSSKTGTGEKETQYF
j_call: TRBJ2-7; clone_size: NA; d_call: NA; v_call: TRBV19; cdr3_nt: TGTGCCAGTAGCAGGGGGGTGAGTTCCTACGAGCAGTACTTC; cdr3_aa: CASSRGVSSYEQYF
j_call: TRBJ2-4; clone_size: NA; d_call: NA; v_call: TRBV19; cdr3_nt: TGTGCCAGTAGTATCAGGAAGTCCAACATTCAGTACTTC; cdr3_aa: CASSIRKSNIQYF
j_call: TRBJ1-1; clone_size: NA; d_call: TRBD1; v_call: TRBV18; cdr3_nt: TGTGCCAGCTCACCCACAGGGGGGAACACTGAAGCTTTCTTT; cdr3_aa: CASSPTGGNTEAFF
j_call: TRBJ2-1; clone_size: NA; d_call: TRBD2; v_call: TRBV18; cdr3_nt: TGTGCCAGCTCTCAACTAGCGGGGGAATACAATGAGCAGTTCTTC; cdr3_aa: CASSQLAGEYNEQFF
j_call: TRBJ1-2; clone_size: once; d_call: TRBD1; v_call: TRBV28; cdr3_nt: TGTGCCAGCAGTCGGGACAGGGGGGATTATGGCTACACCTTC; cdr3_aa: CASSRDRGDYGYTF
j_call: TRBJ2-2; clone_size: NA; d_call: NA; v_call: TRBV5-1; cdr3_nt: TGCGCCAGCAGCCCGCCGACAGGGAACACCGGGGAGCTGTTTTTT; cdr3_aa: CASSPPTGNTGELFF
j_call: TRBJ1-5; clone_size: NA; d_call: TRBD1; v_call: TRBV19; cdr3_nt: TGTGCCACCACTCCCGACAGGGGTCAGCCCCAGCATTTT; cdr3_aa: CATTPDRGQPQHF
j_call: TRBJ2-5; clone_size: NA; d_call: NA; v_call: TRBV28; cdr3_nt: TGTGCCAGCAGTTTGAACGGGGGCGTCACGGAGACCCAGTACTTC; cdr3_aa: CASSLNGGVTETQYF
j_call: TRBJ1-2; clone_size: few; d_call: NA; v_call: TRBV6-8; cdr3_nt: TGTGTCAGCAGTTACTCGATGGTGTCAGTAAGCTACACCTTC; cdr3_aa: CVSSYSMVSVSYTF
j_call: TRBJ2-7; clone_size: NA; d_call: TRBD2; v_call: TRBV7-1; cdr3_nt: TGTGCCAGCAGCCCAGCGGGCGGGAGATACCACGAGCAGTACTTC; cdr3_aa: CASSPAGGRYHEQYF
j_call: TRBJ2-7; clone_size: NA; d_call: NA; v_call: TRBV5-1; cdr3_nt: TGCGCCAGCAGCTTGGGAGGGAAGGCCCACGAGCAGTACTTC; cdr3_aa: CASSLGGKAHEQYF
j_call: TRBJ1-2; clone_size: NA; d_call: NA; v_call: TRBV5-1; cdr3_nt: TGCGCCAGCAGCCCCTCAATGTACCGGACTGAGATGGGCTACACCTTC; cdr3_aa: CASSPSMYRTEMGYTF
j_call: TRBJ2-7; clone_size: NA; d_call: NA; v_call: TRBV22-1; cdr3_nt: TGTGCCAGCAGTTTACCCGGGTACGAGCAGTACTTC; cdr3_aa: CASSLPGYEQYF
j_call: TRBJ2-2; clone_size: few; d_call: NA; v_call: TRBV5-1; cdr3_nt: TGCGCCAGCAGCTTGCATGGTAGCTCGAACACCGGGGAGCTGTTTTTT; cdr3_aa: CASSLHGSSNTGELFF
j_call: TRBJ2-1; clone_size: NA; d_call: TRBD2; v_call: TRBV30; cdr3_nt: TGTGCCTGGAGTGTGCCGGGACTAGCGGGAGGCCGAGGTGAGCAGTTCTTC; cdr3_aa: CAWSVPGLAGGRGEQFF
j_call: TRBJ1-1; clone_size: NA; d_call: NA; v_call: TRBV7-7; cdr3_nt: TGTGCCAGCAGCATACCCGGAGAGTTGAACACTGAAGCTTTCTTT; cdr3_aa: CASSIPGELNTEAFF
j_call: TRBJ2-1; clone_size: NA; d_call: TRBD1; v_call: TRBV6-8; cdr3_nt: TGTGCCACCTCCTTAGGGACAGGGAGTGTAAATGAGCAGTTCTTC; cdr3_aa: CATSLGTGSVNEQFF
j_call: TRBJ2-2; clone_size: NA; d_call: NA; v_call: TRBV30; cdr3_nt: TGTGCCTGGACCGATAAGGAGGGGAGTTTTAACACCGGGGAGCTGTTTTTT; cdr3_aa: CAWTDKEGSFNTGELFF
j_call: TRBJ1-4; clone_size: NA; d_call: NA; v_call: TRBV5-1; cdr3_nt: TGCGCCAGCAGCTTGGGAACAGGGCCCGAAAAACTGTTTTTT; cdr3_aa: CASSLGTGPEKLFF
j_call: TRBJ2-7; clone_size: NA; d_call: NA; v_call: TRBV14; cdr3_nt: TGTGCCAGCAGCCACACAGCCTACGAGCAGTACTTC; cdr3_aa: CASSHTAYEQYF
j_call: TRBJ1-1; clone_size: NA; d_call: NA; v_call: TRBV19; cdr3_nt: TGTGCCAGTAGTTCCCCGGGGCTTACGACTGAAGCTTTCTTT; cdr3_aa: CASSSPGLTTEAFF
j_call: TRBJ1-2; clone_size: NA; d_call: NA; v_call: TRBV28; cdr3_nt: TGTGCCAGCAGTTTGGGGCCGATGTATGGCTACACCTTC; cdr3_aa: CASSLGPMYGYTF
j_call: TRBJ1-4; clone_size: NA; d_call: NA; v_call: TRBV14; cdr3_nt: TGTGCCAGCAGCACCCGGACAGCATCCTTTGAAAAACTGTTTTTT; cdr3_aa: CASSTRTASFEKLFF
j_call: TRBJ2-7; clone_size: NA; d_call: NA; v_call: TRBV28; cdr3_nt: TGTGCCAGCAGTACACCGCAGGGCAGCTACGAGCAGTACTTC; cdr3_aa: CASSTPQGSYEQYF
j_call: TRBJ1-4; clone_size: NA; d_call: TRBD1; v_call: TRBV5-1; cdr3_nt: TGCGCCAGCAGCTTAGGGACAGTTGCAACTAATGAAAAACTGTTTTTT; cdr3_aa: CASSLGTVATNEKLFF
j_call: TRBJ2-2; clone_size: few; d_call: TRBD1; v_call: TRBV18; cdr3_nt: TGTGCCAGCTCCTTCGGACAGGGGAACACCGGGGAGCTGTTTTTT; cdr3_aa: CASSFGQGNTGELFF
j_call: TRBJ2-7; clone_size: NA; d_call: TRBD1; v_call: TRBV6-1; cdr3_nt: TGTGCCATCAGTGAAGGGGACAGCGTTAACTCCTACGAGCAGTACTTC; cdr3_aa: CAISEGDSVNSYEQYF
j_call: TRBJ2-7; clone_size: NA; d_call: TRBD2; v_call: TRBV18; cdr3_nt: TGTGCCAGCTCAGAACTAGCGGGTGGCTACGAGCAGTACTTC; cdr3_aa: CASSELAGGYEQYF
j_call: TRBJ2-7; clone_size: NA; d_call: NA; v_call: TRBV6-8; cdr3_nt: TGTGCCAGCAGTTACCCGCGGACAGATATCTACGAGCAGTACTTC; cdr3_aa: CASSYPRTDIYEQYF
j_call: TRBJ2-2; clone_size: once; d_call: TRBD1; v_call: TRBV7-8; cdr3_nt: TGTGCCAGCAGCCCAGACAGGGGTGGAACCGGGGAGCTGTTTTTT; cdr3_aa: CASSPDRGGTGELFF
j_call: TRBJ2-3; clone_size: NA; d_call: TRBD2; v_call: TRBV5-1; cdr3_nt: TGCGCCAGCAGCCGGGCGCTAGCGGGGGGGTCTAGCACAGATACGCAGTATTTT; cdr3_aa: CASSRALAGGSSTDTQYF
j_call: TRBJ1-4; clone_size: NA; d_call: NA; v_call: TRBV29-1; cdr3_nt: TGCAGCGTTGACAGGGTCCATAATGAAAAACTGTTTTTT; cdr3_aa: CSVDRVHNEKLFF
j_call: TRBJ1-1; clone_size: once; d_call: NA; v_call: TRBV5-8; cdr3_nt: TGTGCCAGCAGGTCACAGCAATACACTGAAGCTTTCTTT; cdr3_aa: CASRSQQYTEAFF
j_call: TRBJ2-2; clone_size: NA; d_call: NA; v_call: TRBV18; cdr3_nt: TGTGCCAGCTCACAACTACAGAACACCGGGGAGCTGTTTTTT; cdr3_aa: CASSQLQNTGELFF
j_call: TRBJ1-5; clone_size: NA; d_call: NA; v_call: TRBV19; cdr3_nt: TGTGCCAGTAGTATCAACAGGGATGGACAGCCCCAGCATTTT; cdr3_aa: CASSINRDGQPQHF
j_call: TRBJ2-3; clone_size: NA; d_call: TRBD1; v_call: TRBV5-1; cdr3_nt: TGCGCCAGCAGCTTGGAGGGACAGGGGGCCGGCACAGATACGCAGTATTTT; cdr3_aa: CASSLEGQGAGTDTQYF
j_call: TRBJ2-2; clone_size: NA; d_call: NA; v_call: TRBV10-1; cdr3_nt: TGCGCCAGCAGTCTACACTTCAACACCGGGGAGCTGTTTTTT; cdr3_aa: CASSLHFNTGELFF
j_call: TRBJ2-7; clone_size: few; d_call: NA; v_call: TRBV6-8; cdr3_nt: TGTGCCAGCAGTTATGCGGGAAACTCCTACGAGCAGTACTTC; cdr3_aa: CASSYAGNSYEQYF
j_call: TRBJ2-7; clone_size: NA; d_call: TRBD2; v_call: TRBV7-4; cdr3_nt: TGTGTCAGCAGCTTTGGGACTAGCGGGAGCGAGCAGTACTTC; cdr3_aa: CVSSFGTSGSEQYF
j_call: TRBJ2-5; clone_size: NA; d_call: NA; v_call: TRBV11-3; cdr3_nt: TGTGCCAGCAGCTTTGGCCAGGTCGGGGAGACCCAGTACTTC; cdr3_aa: CASSFGQVGETQYF
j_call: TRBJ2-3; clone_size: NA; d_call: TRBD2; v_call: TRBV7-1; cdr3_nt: TGTGCCAGCAGCTTAAGGGGAAGAGAGGCGGGAGGTGATAGGGATACGCAGTATTTT; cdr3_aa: CASSLRGREAGGDRDTQYF
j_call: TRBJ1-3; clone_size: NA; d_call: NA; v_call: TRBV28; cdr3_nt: TGTGCCAGCAGTGCCGGAGGAGGCTCTGGAAACACCATATATTTT; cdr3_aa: CASSAGGGSGNTIYF
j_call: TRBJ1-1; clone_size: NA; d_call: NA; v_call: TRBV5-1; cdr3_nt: TGCGCCAGCAGCACCTCAAGTTTAGACACTGAAGCTTTCTTT; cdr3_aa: CASSTSSLDTEAFF
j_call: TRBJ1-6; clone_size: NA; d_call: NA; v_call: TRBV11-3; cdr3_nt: TGTGCCAGCAGCTTAAGACAGGTCCGTTATAATTCACCCCTCCACTTT; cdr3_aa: CASSLRQVRYNSPLHF
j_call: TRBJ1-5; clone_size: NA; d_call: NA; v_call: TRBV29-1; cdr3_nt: TGCAGCGTTGAGTCAGGGGATCAGCCCCAGCATTTT; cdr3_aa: CSVESGDQPQHF
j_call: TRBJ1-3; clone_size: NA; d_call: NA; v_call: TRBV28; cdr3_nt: TGTGCCAGCAGTTTATTGCTAGGTTCCTCTGGAAACACCATATATTTT; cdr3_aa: CASSLLLGSSGNTIYF
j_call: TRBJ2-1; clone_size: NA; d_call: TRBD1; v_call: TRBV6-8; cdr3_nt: TGTGCCAGCCGAGGCGTCGGGACAGGGTCCCATGAGCAGTTCTTC; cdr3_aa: CASRGVGTGSHEQFF
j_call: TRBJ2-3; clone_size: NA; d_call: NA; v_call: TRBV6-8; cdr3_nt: TGTGCCAGCATCGACAGTAGCACAGATACGCAGTATTTT; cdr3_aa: CASIDSSTDTQYF
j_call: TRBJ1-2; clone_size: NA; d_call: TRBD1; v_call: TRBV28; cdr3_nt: TGTGCCAGCAGTATACCACAGGGGCCTGGCTACACCTTC; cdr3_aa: CASSIPQGPGYTF
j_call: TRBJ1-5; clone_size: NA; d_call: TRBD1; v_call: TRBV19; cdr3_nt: TGTGCCAGTAGTATGGGACAGGGGGTTTTGTTTAGCAATCAGCCCCAGCATTTT; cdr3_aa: CASSMGQGVLFSNQPQHF
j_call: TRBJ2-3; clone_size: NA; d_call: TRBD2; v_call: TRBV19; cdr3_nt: TGTGCCAGTAGAAGCGGGGGGTCCCAGGATACGCAGTATTTT; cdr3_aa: CASRSGGSQDTQYF